This T cell receptor beta chain was sequenced for a study of blood T cells in healthy people across ages (dated by TCRdb to the mid-2010s). Looking at the study overall: In model experiments, roughly one uniquely barcoded TCR beta cDNA molecule per two T cells was captured by template switching. Two additional independent replicas of 1 million unique cDNA reads from the same blood draw were analyzed for two donors (one aged 18 to 29 and one aged 80 or older). To avoid experimental bias, donors of different ages were spread randomly across the sequencing lanes. The donors were divided into four age groups: young (average about 16 years), middle-aged (almost 40), aged (around 59) and long-lived (82). Age-related changes in TCR beta repertoire diversity were measured in the study by deep sequencing normalized with unique cDNA molecular identifiers.

Worth noting for this clonotype: This receptor's antigen is unknown. Base qualities are not provided; no much larger clone lies one nucleotide away.

Systemically healthy Caucasian individuals from Russia, about 38 in total and aged about 6 to 95 years, were included as donors. Approximately 10 milliliters of peripheral blood were collected from each donor into EDTA-treated Vacutainer tubes. Ficoll-Paque density-gradient centrifugation was used to isolate PBMCs, with at least 7 million per sample. Trizol reagent was used to extract total RNA from PBMCs, with at least 5 micrograms per sample. For every donor, an aliquot of PBMCs went through flow cytometry to measure the percentages of naive CD45RAhigh/CD27high T cells. Study-level results and caveats: Estimates of total diversity based on one million sequenced T cells were regarded as lower bounds and as underestimates. Bulk unsorted PBMC profiling prevented conclusive comparison of naive and antigen-experienced compartments. Compared with the aged group, more naive CD4+ T cells, fewer expanded clones and increased TCR diversity were shown by the long-lived group, suggesting age selection. The CMV infection status of donors was not known, potentially confounding age-related changes in expanded clonotypes. Observed TCR beta diversity correlated strongly with the percentage of naive T cells measured by flow cytometry. Observed TCR beta diversity per million T cells fell roughly linearly with age, and a significant reduction was already apparent by age around 40.

The germline V gene provides CDR1 MRHNA and CDR2 SNTAGT. Counted from cysteine to phenylalanine, this CDR3 has 17 amino acids. Only the CDR3 part of the read is kept: 51 bases, read in frame from the first base. V loses 0 bases of germline sequence and J loses 7 bases, and the interval between the two ends is 19 bases. To prepare the library, 5' RACE was applied. Instrument on record: Illumina HiSeq 2500. A second PCR of roughly 7 to 11 cycles was performed with a sample-barcoded 5' primer and a J-beta primer mix. A template-switch 5' adaptor carrying 12 random nucleotides introduced a unique molecular identifier onto each TCR beta cDNA molecule. Each sample yielded at least 3 million CDR3-containing paired-end reads. All of the RNA was converted into first-strand cDNA using the Mint cDNA synthesis kit, with a TRBC-specific oligonucleotide serving as the primer. Following uracil-DNA glycosylase treatment, a first 18-cycle PCR with universal primers M1SS and BC2_uni_R was performed on all cDNA. The authors' pipeline ran thus. Normalization of each sample was performed by random selection of 1 million high-quality reads, each carrying a distinct molecular identifier. Reads with shared molecular identifiers were discarded instead of being binned into consensus sequences. CDR3 identification, clonotype clustering and error correction used MiTCR with a Q25 quality threshold and the strictest error-elimination algorithm. A nonparametric unseen species model using Euler transformation provided a lower-bound estimate of total TCR beta diversity. The public reads were reprocessed in TCRdb via fastp at Q25 and MiXCR, keeping in-frame beta chains. Rows are unified per CDR3 protein, each entry keeping the most common DNA and genes. The V and J calls reflect TCRdb's pipeline rather than the authors' work. For this sample the table gives about 780,000 distinct CDR3 sequences, of which around 45% were detected only once. Clones ranked in the top ten supply approximately 18% of the sample.

The receptor was isolated from a man of 80 years or more in good health. The chain couples TRBV6-4 to TRBJ2-1, with TRBD2 perhaps the D gene, on 5 matching bases. Sequencing was done on a sample of blood. The bases are TGTGCCAGCAGTGACTCCGCGAGGGCTCGGACTGGGAATGAGCAGTTCTTC. Translated, this is CASSDSARARTGNEQFF.